Shown below are 22 T cell receptor beta chains from a single sample sequenced in a study of beta chain features in type 1 diabetes. The antigens of these receptors remain unknown. Study outcomes and limitations: In every one of the four CD4+ subsets, TCRB CDR3s were moderately but significantly shorter in Type 1 diabetes patients.

Since all of the isolated RNA was reverse transcribed, expressed TCRB transcripts were what got sequenced. The data were produced by immunoSEQ multiplex PCR, yet TCRdb's version contains in-frame clones alone and is incomplete. This repertoire shows 160,000 or so clones, roughly 10% found once; its top ten account for 0.65% to 0.9%. Material: central memory CD4+ T cells from blood. The receptors here all came from a woman in her 30s with type 1 diabetes.

This rearrangement joins TRBV18 to TRBJ2-1, with TRBD1 as a possible D gene (5 bases). V was trimmed by 3 bases and J by 0 bases, leaving 9 bases between them. Germline V gene lookup returns CDR1 KGHSH and CDR2 LQKENI. This CDR3 is 15 amino acids long. DNA for the CDR3: TGTGCCAGCTCACCCTGGGGCCTCTCCTACAATGAGCAGTTCTTC. Translation: CASSPWGLSYNEQFF.

This clone was detected a few times. The chain recombines TRBV2 with TRBJ1-5, with D possibly matching TRBD1 (6 bases). This CDR3 has 14 residues. V was trimmed by 6 bases and J by 0 bases, leaving 9 bases between them. The germline gives CDR1 SNHLY, CDR2 FYNNEI. The CDR3 coding sequence is TGTGCCAGCAGGGAGGACAGTAGCAATCAGCCCCAGCATTTT. Residues: CASREDSSNQPQHF.

The chain is built from TRBV2 and TRBJ2-7; 7 nucleotides align to TRBD2. The V segment lost 8 bases and the J segment 2 bases; nucleotides outside the gene matches: 9. Germline loops: CDR1 SNHLY, CDR2 FYNNEI. CDR3 length: 14 residues. CDR3: CASRKGLYTYEQYF. CDR3 DNA: TGTGCCAGCCGCAAGGGACTATATACCTACGAGCAGTACTTC.

The rearrangement joins TRBV10-2 to TRBJ2-5; TRBD1 agrees at 8 bases. After removal of 6 bases from V and 4 bases from J, the junction contained 4 bases not matched to a gene. Germline loops: CDR1 WSHSY, CDR2 SAAADI. This CDR3 is built from 13 residues. The DNA for the CDR3 is TGCGCCAGCAGACTCGACAGGGGAGAGACCCAGTACTTC. This sequence encodes CASRLDRGETQYF.

A few counts support this clone. The chain employs TRBV19 and TRBJ2-2, with no clear D. The CDR3 has 14 amino acids. V gave up 5 bases and J gave up 4 bases, with 11 bases separating them. Germline loops: CDR1 LNHDA, CDR2 SQIVND (reference sequence). CDR3 sequence (DNA): TGTGCCAGTAGTGTCCACTCGGGCACCGGGGAGCTGTTTTTT. It is translated as CASSVHSGTGELFF.

The chain has TRBV30 and TRBJ2-3; a possible D gene is TRBD1 (6 bases). V was trimmed by 2 bases and J by 8 bases, leaving 11 bases between them. The CDR3 has 12 amino acids. Per the germline V gene, CDR1 is GTSNPN and CDR2 is SVGIG (reference sequence). CDR3 nucleotide sequence: TGTGCCTGGAGTTATACAGGGAGTACGCAGTATTTT. This codes for CAWSYTGSTQYF. Variable domain in full (rest from reference TRBV30 and TRBJ2-3): SQTIHQWPATLVQPVGSPLSLECTVEGTSNPNLYWYRQAAGRGLQLLFYSVGIGQISSEVPQNLSASRPQDRQFILSSKKLLLSDSGFYLCAWSYTGSTQYFGPGTRLTVL.

This clone was counted only a few times. The chain is built from TRBV11-2 and TRBJ2-1; 8 bases are shared with TRBD2. The CDR3 is 19 amino acids. Germline assignment: CDR1 SGHAT and CDR2 FQNNGV. With V trimmed by 4 bases and J by 5 bases, 19 bases remained unmatched. The CDR3 sequence is CASSSPRGGFRSLHNEQFF. The CDR3 region has the DNA TGTGCCAGCAGCTCTCCCCGGGGGGGGTTCCGCTCTCTTCACAATGAGCAGTTCTTC.

J is TRBJ1-2 and V is TRBV2; tentative D call: TRBD1 (5 bases). Trimming cost V 6 bases and J 2 bases, with 10 bases left between them. CDR3 length: 13 residues. CDR1 is SNHLY, CDR2 FYNNEI, per germline. The CDR3 loop reads CASRAQGNYGYTF. The CDR3 bases are TGTGCCAGCAGAGCTCAGGGAAACTATGGCTACACCTTC.

This clone was seen more than once but under ten times. The chain employs TRBV7-2 and TRBJ1-1; 7 bases align to TRBD1. V was pared by 5 bases and J by 5 bases, with 5 bases of the junction left unmatched. Germline V lookup: CDR1 SGHTA, CDR2 FQGNSA. This CDR3 is 13 amino acids long. CDR3 sequence: CASSRTGRTEAFF. The CDR3 DNA follows: TGTGCCAGCAGCCGGACAGGAAGAACTGAAGCTTTCTTT.

Only a few counts were recorded for this clone. The genes are TRBV7-8 and TRBJ2-1; 14 bases line up with TRBD2. The CDR3 consists of 18 residues. The germline V gene encodes CDR1 SGHVS and CDR2 FQNEAQ. The junction had 6 bases not matched to a gene; V was cut back by 5 bases and J by 0 bases. Written as DNA, the CDR3 is TGTGCCAGCAGCCCGGGACTAGCGGGAGAGGTCTCCTACAATGAGCAGTTCTTC. It encodes CASSPGLAGEVSYNEQFF.

There are a few counts of this clone. The rearrangement joins TRBV7-8 to TRBJ2-1, with TRBD2 matching 14 bases. The CDR3 is 15 residues long. Germline-derived CDR1 and CDR2 are SGHVS and FQNEAQ. V shed 5 bases and J 4 bases; nucleotides not matched to a gene: 1. CDR3 bases: TGTGCCAGCAGCAGACTAGCGGGAGGGTACAATGAGCAGTTCTTC. Translating it yields CASSRLAGGYNEQFF. Based on the CDR3 plus reference TRBV7-8 and TRBJ2-1, the full variable domain is GAGVSQSPRYKVAKRGQDVALRCDPISGHVSLFWYQQALGQGPEFLTYFQNEAQLDKSGLPSDRFFAERPEGSVSTLKIQRTQQEDSAVYLCASSRLAGGYNEQFFGPGTRLTVL.

This rearrangement joins TRBV4-2 to TRBJ2-7; D might be TRBD1 (5 bases). Germline CDR1 is LGHNA and CDR2 is YNFKEQ. Trimming took off 0 bases at V and 3 bases at J, with 9 bases between the two ends. CDR3 length: 14 residues. DNA for the CDR3: TGTGCCAGCAGCCAAGATTTGCAGGGCTACGAGCAGTACTTC. Protein: CASSQDLQGYEQYF.

This clone has only a few counts. V gene TRBV5-5 combines with J gene TRBJ1-3; D call uncertain. This CDR3 has 16 amino acids. Trimming left V 3 bases short and J 2 bases short, with 15 bases between. Germline V lookup: CDR1 SGHKS, CDR2 YYEKEE (reference sequence). CDR3 DNA: TGTGCCAGCAGCTACCGTCCCGGTAGTCCTGGAAACACCATATATTTT. This encodes CASSYRPGSPGNTIYF.

This clone was picked up a small number of times. The chain employs TRBV4-2 and TRBJ1-2, with D possibly being TRBD1 (5 bases). Germline-derived CDR1 and CDR2 are LGHNA and YNFKEQ. Trimming shortened V by 3 bases and J by 8 bases, and 16 bases separated the two germline ends. The CDR3 is made up of 14 amino acids. The CDR3 reads CASSQSRTGDGYTF. The CDR3 region has the DNA TGTGCCAGCAGCCAGTCACGGACGGGGGACGGCTACACCTTC.

This chain uses TRBV5-1 with TRBJ2-2; 9 bases agree with TRBD2. After removal of 8 bases from V and 0 bases from J, the junction contained 2 bases not matched to a gene. The V gene's germline CDR1 is SGHRS and CDR2 YFSETQ. This CDR3 spans 14 amino acids. The CDR3 here is CASLAGPNTGELFF. The DNA for the CDR3 is TGCGCCAGTCTAGCGGGGCCGAACACCGGGGAGCTGTTTTTT.

This clone was seen a few times. The rearrangement links TRBV29-1 to TRBJ2-7, with D possibly being TRBD2 (5 bases). The CDR3 runs 11 residues. The germline gives CDR1 SQVTM, CDR2 ANQGSEA. V was cut by 4 bases and J by 4 bases, with 8 bases left in between. CDR3: CSVVRGYEQYF. In DNA form, the CDR3 reads TGCAGCGTTGTTCGGGGTTACGAGCAGTACTTC.

V usage is TRBV15 and J usage is TRBJ2-7; D may be TRBD1 (6 bases). The V gene lost 0 bases and the J gene lost 3 bases, with 12 bases spanning the gap. The CDR3 is made up of 15 amino acids. Germline V gene lookup returns CDR1 LNHNV and CDR2 YYDKDF (reference sequence). The CDR3 DNA reads as TGTGCCACCAGCAGAGAGGGGACATCGCTCTACGAGCAGTACTTC. It codes for CATSREGTSLYEQYF.

This clone was counted between two and nine times. The J gene is TRBJ2-7, the V gene TRBV5-1; 11 bases are shared with TRBD2. The CDR3 runs to 14 residues. The germline CDR1 and CDR2 sequences are SGHRS and YFSETQ. V dropped 2 bases and J dropped 6; count of bases not matched to a gene: 4. CDR3 nucleotide sequence: TGCGCCAGCAGCTTCAAACTAGCGGGAGCCGAGCAGTACTTC. It codes for CASSFKLAGAEQYF.

Only a few counts were recorded for this clone. The J gene is TRBJ2-1, the V gene TRBV7-3; 15 nucleotides line up with TRBD2. In germline, CDR1 is SGHTA, CDR2 FQGTGA. The CDR3 runs 15 residues. After removal of 5 bases from V and 8 bases from J, the junction contained 4 bases not matched to a gene. The CDR3 nucleotides read TGTGCCAGCAGCCCTGGACTAGCGGGAGGGGATGAGCAGTTCTTC. Translation gives CASSPGLAGGDEQFF.

CDR3 bases: TGTGCCAGCAGACAAGCCGGGACAGGGGGCACTGAAGCTTTCTTT. Its protein is CASRQAGTGGTEAFF. The genes are TRBV25-1 and TRBJ1-1, with TRBD1 identical over 11 bases. V was clipped by 6 bases and J by 4 bases; unmatched bases: 7. Germline CDR1 reads MGHDK; CDR2 reads SYGVNS. The CDR3 runs 15 residues.

This chain uses TRBV18 with TRBJ1-1; D unresolved. Per the germline V gene, CDR1 is KGHSH and CDR2 is LQKENI. Deletions cut 1 base from V and 3 bases from J, with 6 bases between. CDR3 size: 13 residues. CDR3 sequence (DNA): TGTGCCAGCTCACCACAGCGGGACACTGAAGCTTTCTTT. Residues: CASSPQRDTEAFF.

V usage is TRBV5-1 and J usage is TRBJ2-7; 7 bases are a match to TRBD2. The CDR3 length is 14 residues. The germline CDR1 and CDR2 sequences are SGHRS and YFSETQ. V lost 4 bases to trimming and J lost 3 bases; unmatched junction nucleotides: 7. The CDR3 nucleotides are TGCGCCAGCAGCGGGAGGGCGGGGTTCTACGAGCAGTACTTC. This encodes CASSGRAGFYEQYF.